A single sample gave rise to the 21 T cell receptor beta chains below, sequenced in a study of PD-1 blockade in classical Hodgkin lymphoma. There was relapse after autologous stem cell transplantation in every patient, and there was variation in brentuximab vedotin exposure. Libraries were prepared by immunoSEQ multiplex PCR; TCRdb keeps only in-frame clonotypes and omits some of them. Among tens of thousands of clones, roughly 73% were seen once, and the ten largest hold approximately 25%. This sample comprised peripheral blood mononuclear cells (PBMCs), obtained before the second cycle of nivolumab. These receptors were collected from a human donor with classical Hodgkin lymphoma.

The genes are TRBV5-6 and TRBJ1-2, with 9 bases fitting TRBD1. The CDR3 contains 13 residues. Germline V gives CDR1 SGHDT, CDR2 YYEEEE. The V gene end was trimmed by 5 bases and the J gene end by 8 bases; junction bases not matched to a gene: 7. The CDR3 here is CASSLQGATGYTF. CDR3 bases: TGTGCCAGCAGTTTACAGGGGGCGACGGGCTACACCTTC. Using reference TRBV5-6 and TRBJ1-2 for the parts outside the CDR3, the full variable domain is DAGVTQSPTHLIKTRGQQVTLRCSPKSGHDTVSWYQQALGQGPQFIFQYYEEEERQRGNFPDRFSGHQFPNYSSELNVNALLLGDSALYLCASSLQGATGYTFGSGTRLTVV.

The rearrangement joins TRBV7-9 to TRBJ2-2; D is undetermined. The ends were cut back, 8 bases at V and 0 bases at J, with 7 bases in the middle. The CDR3 is made up of 13 amino acids. CDR1 is SEHNR and CDR2 is FQNEAQ in the germline V gene (reference sequence). CDR3 DNA: TGTGCCAGCGCCTCTTCGAACACCGGGGAGCTGTTTTTT. As protein: CASASSNTGELFF.

The V and J genes are TRBV7-8 and TRBJ1-5; no reliable D call. The germline gives CDR1 SGHVS, CDR2 FQNEAQ. V was trimmed by 0 bases and J by 3 bases, leaving 18 bases between them. The CDR3 extends over 18 amino acids. The CDR3 protein is CASSLASAGWTVNQPQHF. CDR3 sequence (DNA): TGTGCCAGCAGCTTAGCTTCGGCCGGGTGGACTGTCAATCAGCCCCAGCATTTT.

This chain uses TRBV11-3 with TRBJ2-7; 11 bases match TRBD2. Trimming took 5 bases from V and 5 from J; bases not matched to a gene: 11. The length of the CDR3 is 16 residues. CDR1 is SGHNT and CDR2 is YENEEA in the germline V gene. In DNA form, the CDR3 reads TGTGCCAGCAGCCCAGGAGGACTAGCGGGTCTTAACGAGCAGTACTTC. This sequence encodes CASSPGGLAGLNEQYF.

V gene TRBV27 combines with J gene TRBJ1-1, with D uncertain. Germline V gene sequence: CDR1 MNHEY, CDR2 SMNVEV (reference sequence). The CDR3 totals 13 residues. V was trimmed by 6 bases and J by 8 bases, leaving 16 bases between them. This CDR3 reads CASSDGPWEEAFF. The CDR3 DNA reads as TGTGCCAGCAGCGACGGACCCTGGGAGGAAGCTTTCTTT.

The genes are TRBV6-1 and TRBJ2-2, with D possibly called TRBD1 or TRBD2 (6 bases each). The germline CDR1 and CDR2 sequences are MNHNS and SASEGT. The CDR3 is 15 residues long. Deletions cut 6 bases from V and 4 bases from J, with 15 bases between. Here the CDR3 DNA reads TGTGCCAGCAGGCCGGAGGGGACAACCACCGGGGAGCTGTTTTTT. It codes for CASRPEGTTTGELFF.

This sequence joins TRBV21-1 and TRBJ2-7; the table's D call, TRBD2, was not checked against the DNA. TRBV21-1 is reported as a pseudogene. The CDR3 spans 15 residues. In DNA, the CDR3 is TGTGCCAGCAGCAAAGAAAGGGAGCAGCCCTACGAGCAGTACTTC. Translation: CASSKEREQPYEQYF.

This chain connects TRBV10-2 to TRBJ2-7, with D tentatively TRBD1 (7 bases). The CDR3 sequence is 15 residues long. Germline V gene data show CDR1 as WSHSY and CDR2 as SAAADI. Trimming shortened V by 6 bases and J by 3 bases, and 18 bases separated the two germline ends. The chain's CDR3 is CASRRLPGGSYEQYF. The DNA of the CDR3 is TGCGCCAGCAGGAGACTCCCAGGGGGGAGCTACGAGCAGTACTTC.

The chain recombines TRBV19 with TRBJ1-3; TRBD1 matches at 9 bases. The CDR3 runs 14 residues. After removal of 5 bases from V and 7 bases from J, the junction contained 6 bases not matched to a gene. Germline CDR1 and CDR2: LNHDA and SQIVND (reference sequence). CDR3 bases: TGTGCCAGTAGTTCGGGACAGGGCTCTAACACCATATATTTT. Translated: CASSSGQGSNTIYF.

This rearrangement joins TRBV2 to TRBJ2-1, with D unclear. The germline V gene has CDR1 SNHLY and CDR2 FYNNEI. The V and J ends lost 6 bases and 6 bases respectively, with 24 bases between them. The CDR3 runs 17 residues. The CDR3, as DNA: TGTGCCAGCAGGCCGACCCCGCTAGAGAGTCTGATCAATGAGCAGTTCTTC. This codes for CASRPTPLESLINEQFF.

Only a few counts were recorded for this clone. The CDR3 bases are TGTGCCAGCAGTCCTAATCCCTCCGGGGAGCTGTTTTTT. The encoded protein is CASSPNPSGELFF. The V gene is TRBV6-5, the J gene TRBJ2-2; D not resolved. CDR1 is MNHEY and CDR2 is SVGAGI in the germline V gene. Trimming took 5 bases from V and 6 from J, leaving 10 bases between them. This CDR3 has 13 residues.

This chain joins TRBV11-3 and TRBJ1-2, with D uncertain. Germline CDR1 SGHNT, CDR2 YENEEA. Trimming pared 1 base from V and 4 bases from J, leaving 10 bases between. The CDR3 is 14 amino acids. In DNA, the CDR3 is TGTGCCAGCAGCTTAGTGGCACTGAGCTATGGCTACACCTTC. Encoded protein: CASSLVALSYGYTF.

DNA of the CDR3: TGTGCCAGCAGCCGGGACAACAATCAGCCCCAGCATTTT. The encoded protein is CASSRDNNQPQHF. V and J are TRBV5-5 and TRBJ1-5; TRBD1 might be the D (6 bases). Germline assignment: CDR1 SGHKS and CDR2 YYEKEE (reference sequence). The CDR3 contains 13 residues. Trimming stripped 4 bases from V and 3 bases from J, with 8 bases between.

The chain links TRBV29-1 to TRBJ2-1; 11 nucleotides line up with TRBD2. Germline CDR1 reads SQVTM; CDR2 reads ANQGSEA. Trimming removed 5 bases from V and 0 bases from J; junction bases left unmatched: 6. The CDR3 runs to 16 residues. The CDR3 bases are TGCAGCGTTCTAGGACTAGCGGGTAGCTCCTACAATGAGCAGTTCTTC. This sequence encodes CSVLGLAGSSYNEQFF.

The chain links TRBV27 to TRBJ2-1; TRBD1 matches at 9 bases. The germline V gene encodes CDR1 MNHEY and CDR2 SMNVEV (reference sequence). J lost 3 bases, V lost 4 bases, and 10 bases had no gene match. The CDR3 covers 17 residues. CDR3 bases: TGTGCCAGCAGTTCTTCTTCGGGACAGGGAATCTACAATGAGCAGTTCTTC. This encodes CASSSSSGQGIYNEQFF.

This clone ranks as medium-sized. V is TRBV5-5 and J is TRBJ1-1; no firm D call. Germline CDR1 reads SGHKS; CDR2 reads YYEKEE (reference sequence). This CDR3 region has 13 residues. Trimming stripped 0 bases from V and 5 bases from J, with 8 bases between. The CDR3 is CASSLAAGTEAFF. The DNA of the CDR3 is TGTGCCAGCAGCTTGGCCGCGGGGACTGAAGCTTTCTTT.

This clone was found a few times. The chain joins TRBV7-6 to TRBJ2-7; 9 nucleotides agree with TRBD2. The CDR3 runs to 15 residues. The germline V gene has CDR1 SGHVS and CDR2 FNYEAQ. Trimming cost V 0 bases and J 3 bases; bases outside gene matches: 3. The CDR3: CASSLAGSGSYEQYF. Here the CDR3 DNA reads TGTGCCAGCAGCTTAGCGGGTAGCGGGAGCTACGAGCAGTACTTC.

The chain carries TRBV11-2 and TRBJ1-6; 9 bases match TRBD1. This CDR3 is built from 16 residues. CDR1 is SGHAT and CDR2 is FQNNGV in the germline V gene. V gave up 6 bases and J gave up 5 bases; unmatched junction bases: 8. CDR3 sequence (DNA): TGTGCCAGCAGGGGCCGGGGACAGGGCCATAATTCACCCCTCCACTTT. The encoded protein is CASRGRGQGHNSPLHF.

The chain employs TRBV7-6 and TRBJ2-3; 7 nucleotides line up with TRBD2. The CDR3 consists of 18 residues. Germline trimming cut 1 base from V and 1 base from J; bases unmatched to any gene: 11. CDR1 SGHVS and CDR2 FNYEAQ come from the germline V gene. The CDR3 nucleotides read TGTGCCAGCAGCTTAGAGTTCGATCCCGCGGGAGGCACAGATACGCAGTATTTT. Protein sequence: CASSLEFDPAGGTDTQYF.

The chain joins TRBV15 to TRBJ2-7; 7 bases fit TRBD2. There are 14 residues in the CDR3. Germline V gives CDR1 LNHNV, CDR2 YYDKDF (reference sequence). Trimming took 1 base from V and 6 from J; bases not matched to a gene: 6. CDR3 amino acids: CATSRGGGRPEQYF. The CDR3 nucleotides read TGTGCCACCAGCAGAGGCGGGGGTAGGCCCGAGCAGTACTTC.

The chain uses TRBV6-1 and TRBJ1-1; D gene uncertain. CDR3 length: 11 residues. Germline V gene data show CDR1 as MNHNS and CDR2 as SASEGT. CDR3 residues: CLSTMNTEAFF. CDR3 in DNA: TGTCTCAGTACTATGAACACTGAAGCTTTCTTT.